Below, one T cell receptor (beta chain) is given with its context. The data are from a study of blood T cell repertoires in COVID-19. The ends were cut back, 0 bases at V and 3 bases at J, with 13 bases in the middle. The CDR3 runs to 16 residues. From germline, CDR1 is ENHRY and CDR2 SYGVKD. Sequenced by immunoSEQ multiplex PCR; TCRdb stores in-frame clones only, minus some. The table has approximately 70,000 clones, 91% seen once. This receptor was obtained from a human donor with active COVID-19. The donor label of this sample is uncertain. Sample: peripheral blood. The chain combines TRBV10-3 with TRBJ2-3, with D maybe TRBD2 (6 bases). CDR3 region: CAISESPTRRTDTQYF. DNA of the CDR3: TGTGCCATCAGTGAGTCCCCGACTAGACGGACAGATACGCAGTATTTT.